This is a list of T cell receptor beta chains from one sample in a study of blood T cell repertoires in COVID-19. TCRdb's table, derived via immunoSEQ multiplex PCR, lists solely in-frame clones and lacks some. Of around 99,000 clones in the sample, 79% were seen once. The sample was peripheral blood. These receptors all come from a woman over 75 with active or convalescent COVID-19. Both conserved end residues are part of each CDR3. The D gene is left open where the match is weak. For some rows the clone size is stated as once, few or many, or as a class when expanded; others skip it.

>.|TRBJ1-5|TRBV19|.
TGTGCCAGTAGTACGTCCAGGTCTAGCAATCAGCCCCAGCATTTT
CASSTSRSSNQPQHF
>.|TRBJ1-5|TRBV19|.
TGTGCCAGTAGCCCCCCCGATCAGCCCCAGCATTTT
CASSPPDQPQHF
>TRBD1|TRBJ2-3|TRBV5-1|few
TGCGCCAGCAGGAAGAACCCCGGGACAGGGAGCACAGATACGCAGTATTTT
CASRKNPGTGSTDTQYF
>TRBD1|TRBJ2-7|TRBV2|.
TGTGCCAGTACCCGGGACAGTTCCTACGAGCAGTACTTC
CASTRDSSYEQYF
>.|TRBJ1-3|TRBV5-1|.
TGCGCCAGCAGCTTGGCAAACCTCGGACAGAACACCATATATTTT
CASSLANLGQNTIYF
>.|TRBJ2-7|TRBV24-1|.
TGTGCCACCAGTGATTTCCGGGGGTTCGAGCAGTACTTC
CATSDFRGFEQYF
>TRBD2|TRBJ2-1|TRBV2|.
TGTGCCAGCAGTGTGGGGCTAGCGGGAGTTGAGCAGTTCTTC
CASSVGLAGVEQFF
>.|TRBJ1-2|TRBV5-1|.
TGCGCCAGCAGACAGGGACGGGGTGATGGCTACACCTTC
CASRQGRGDGYTF
>TRBD2|TRBJ2-5|TRBV15|.
TGTGCCACCAGCCCTCCGGGGACTAGCGGGAGAGAGACCCAGTACTTC
CATSPPGTSGRETQYF
>TRBD1|TRBJ2-1|TRBV6-6|.
TGTGCCAGCAGTTTCGACCGGGACAGGGCCTACAATGAGCAGTTCTTC
CASSFDRDRAYNEQFF
>.|TRBJ1-1|TRBV27|few
TGTGCCAGCAGTTTGGGCAGGCCGAACACTGAAGCTTTCTTT
CASSLGRPNTEAFF
>TRBD1|TRBJ2-5|TRBV5-1|.
TGCGCCAGCAGTGCTGGGCAGGGGGCTGTGGAGACCCAGTACTTC
CASSAGQGAVETQYF
>TRBD2|TRBJ2-1|TRBV4-3|.
TGCGCCAGCAGCCTCGGACTAGCGGGAGCGGTAAACAATGAGCAGTTCTTC
CASSLGLAGAVNNEQFF
>TRBD1|TRBJ1-5|TRBV28|once
TGTGCCAGCAGTTTATGGGGACAGGGGAAAGCGGCGCCCCAGCATTTT
CASSLWGQGKAAPQHF
>TRBD2|TRBJ2-7|TRBV19|few
TGTGCCAGTAGTATTGGCGGGACTAGCCCTCCCGCGCAGTACTTC
CASSIGGTSPPAQYF
>TRBD1|TRBJ2-7|TRBV3-1/TRBV3-2|once
TGTGCCAGCAGCCAAGACCCGACAGGGGCCCAGACGTACGAGCAGTACTTC
CASSQDPTGAQTYEQYF
>TRBD2|TRBJ2-5|TRBV18|.
TGTGCCAGCTCACCCGGGACTAGCGGGGCCCAAGAGACCCAGTACTTC
CASSPGTSGAQETQYF
>.|TRBJ1-1|TRBV7-2|many
TGTGCCAGCAGCTTCGGGGGGTCGGGCACTGAAGCTTTCTTT
CASSFGGSGTEAFF
>TRBD1|TRBJ2-1|TRBV14|.
TGTGCCAGCAGCCAGGTACCGACAGGGGCACAGTTCTTC
CASSQVPTGAQFF
>TRBD2|TRBJ2-1|TRBV4-2|.
TGTGCCAGCAGCCCTTCCGGGACTATGGATGAGCAGTTCTTC
CASSPSGTMDEQFF
>.|TRBJ2-5|TRBV11-2|.
TGTGCCAGCGGACGAGAAGGGAGAATTGTTGAGACCCAGTACTTC
CASGREGRIVETQYF
>TRBD1|TRBJ2-3|TRBV29-1|.
TGCAGCGTCCAAGCCTTAACAGGGGGCAAGACAGATACGCAGTATTTT
CSVQALTGGKTDTQYF
>.|TRBJ1-6|TRBV12-3/TRBV12-4|.
TGTGCCAGCAGTTTTGAGGTAGCACCCCTCCACTTT
CASSFEVAPLHF
>TRBD2|TRBJ2-1|TRBV6-5|.
TGTGCCAGCACGGGCGGGAGGGGCAATGAGCAGTTCTTC
CASTGGRGNEQFF
>.|TRBJ2-5|TRBV7-2|.
TGTGCCAGCAGCTTAGTGGACGGCGGGTACGAGACCCAGTACTTC
CASSLVDGGYETQYF
>TRBD1|TRBJ1-2|TRBV7-9|few
TGTGCCAGCAGCGGACAGGGGGGAAACTATGGCTACACCTTC
CASSGQGGNYGYTF
>TRBD2|TRBJ2-5|TRBV4-3|.
TGCGCCAGCAGCCAAGAGGGCTGGGGGGGGACCCAGTACTTC
CASSQEGWGGTQYF
>.|TRBJ2-5|TRBV5-6|.
TGTGCCAGCAGCTTGGCACAGCGGGAGACCCAGTACTTC
CASSLAQRETQYF
>TRBD1|TRBJ2-7|TRBV19|.
TGTGCCAGTAGGAAAAAGACAGGGAGCTACGAGCAGTACTTC
CASRKKTGSYEQYF
>TRBD1|TRBJ2-7|TRBV3-1/TRBV3-2|.
TGTGCCAGCAGCCCACATGGACAGGGCGGGTACGAGCAGTACTTC
CASSPHGQGGYEQYF
>.|TRBJ2-1|TRBV29-1|.
TGCAGCGTTGAAGTAGGCGGGATATACAATGAGCAGTTCTTC
CSVEVGGIYNEQFF
>.|TRBJ2-2|TRBV27|.
TGTGCCAGCGGCAGGGCGGTGAGGACCGGGGAGCTGTTTTTT
CASGRAVRTGELFF
>.|TRBJ1-6|TRBV11-2|.
TGTGCCTCGGGGGGACGGCCTTATAATTCACCCCTCCACTTT
CASGGRPYNSPLHF
>TRBD1|TRBJ1-6|TRBV25-1|.
TGTGCCAGCCACGGGACAGGGGGCAATTCACCCCTCCACTTT
CASHGTGGNSPLHF